This TCR beta chain was obtained from a study of blood T cell dynamics during melanoma immunotherapy. Sequencing used immunoSEQ multiplex PCR; TCRdb keeps in-frame clones, though not all of them. The table has some 9,800 clones, 85% to 90% seen once. Comment on this clone: The target antigen is unknown.

Described time point: pre-treatment baseline. Patients had no prior systemic cancer treatment, immunosuppressants or other active cancers. Broader study findings: Whether repertoire-driving clones were melanoma-specific could not be determined.

V was pared by 5 bases and J by 2 bases, with 12 bases between. The CDR3 is 14 residues long. Germline CDR1 and CDR2: SGHTA and FQGTGA. The genes are TRBV7-3 and TRBJ1-1; no definite D call. The input for sequencing was blood, taken from a patient treated with checkpoint blockade. This TCR was sampled from a human donor with melanoma. The DNA for the CDR3 is TGTGCCAGCAGCCACCAGTCCGGAAACACTGAAGCTTTCTTT. Protein product: CASSHQSGNTEAFF.